This passage covers 5 T cell receptor beta chains from one sample sequenced in a study of beta chain features in type 1 diabetes. These receptors' targets are unknown. Overall study findings and caveats: When Type 1 diabetes patients were examined, their TCRB CDR3s proved moderately but significantly shorter in all four CD4+ subsets.

All of the isolated RNA was reverse transcribed, so expressed TCRB transcripts were sequenced. Assay used: immunoSEQ multiplex PCR; TCRdb lists only in-frame clones, some missing. The sample lists around 690,000 clones, 12% seen once, with around 0.12% in the top ten. The sample consisted of naive CD4+ T cells from blood. These receptors were obtained from a man between 25 and 39 years old with type 1 diabetes.

The chain joins TRBV29-1 to TRBJ2-4; D might be TRBD2 (7 bases). Trimming removed 7 bases from V and 8 bases from J, with 18 bases in between. CDR3 size: 13 residues. CDR1 is SQVTM, CDR2 ANQGSEA, per germline. The CDR3 protein is CSAEGGARDIQYF. In DNA form, the CDR3 reads TGCAGCGCCGAGGGGGGGGCGCGGGACATTCAGTACTTC.

The chain is built from TRBV5-1 and TRBJ2-7, with D unresolved. CDR1 is SGHRS, CDR2 YFSETQ, per germline. This CDR3 comprises 17 residues. Trimming pared 2 bases from V and 0 bases from J, leaving 18 bases between. The CDR3 bases are TGCGCCAGCAGCTTTACGGCTTTCAGTTTTAGCTCCTACGAGCAGTACTTC. Its translation is CASSFTAFSFSSYEQYF. The variable domain in full, completed from reference TRBV5-1 and TRBJ2-7, reads KAGVTQTPRYLIKTRGQQVTLSCSPISGHRSVSWYQQTPGQGLQFLFEYFSETQRNKGNFPGRFSGRQFSNSRSEMNVSTLELGDSALYLCASSFTAFSFSSYEQYFGPGTRLTVT.

The chain couples TRBV9 to TRBJ2-6; either TRBD1 or TRBD2 may fit D (5 bases each). The CDR3 has 16 amino acids. Germline-derived CDR1 and CDR2 are SGDLS and YYNGEE. V lost 2 bases and J lost 0, with 9 bases in between. This CDR3 reads CASSVVGDSGANVLTF. Written as DNA, the CDR3 is TGTGCCAGCAGCGTTGTGGGGGACTCTGGGGCCAACGTCCTGACTTTC.

V usage is TRBV5-1 and J usage is TRBJ2-7; unclear D gene. The CDR3 consists of 11 residues. Deletions cut 0 bases from V and 10 bases from J, with 8 bases between. Germline assignment: CDR1 SGHRS and CDR2 YFSETQ. The CDR3 reads CASSLEARQYF. CDR3 sequence (DNA): TGCGCCAGCAGCTTGGAGGCGCGACAGTACTTC.

The V call is TRBV9, the J call TRBJ1-2; D is unclear. This CDR3 has 15 amino acids. V lost 4 bases to trimming and J lost 0 bases, with 13 bases between them. Germline V CDR1 and CDR2: SGDLS, YYNGEE. The CDR3 bases are TGTGCCAGCAGCTCCGGACTGCTGACTAACTATGGCTACACCTTC. This translates into CASSSGLLTNYGYTF. Using reference TRBV9 and TRBJ1-2 for the parts outside the CDR3, the full variable domain is DSGVTQTPKHLITATGQRVTLRCSPRSGDLSVYWYQQSLDQGLQFLIQYYNGEERAKGNILERFSAQQFPDLHSELNLSSLELGDSALYFCASSSGLLTNYGYTFGSGTRLTVV.